This T cell receptor (beta chain) was obtained from a study of blood T cell repertoires in COVID-19. Overall study context: Material from acute and convalescent COVID-19 was sourced from the United States, Italy and Spain. T cells, B-cell-depleted T cells, or PBMCs provided the cDNA or gDNA that served as material.

How the authors handled the data: For nucleated cells, counts were estimated from reference gene primer amplification. Measured with immunoSEQ multiplex PCR; TCRdb has only the in-frame clones, and not every one. V and J calls and clone size are given by that table; D and trimming were obtained from the DNA. The sample includes some 410,000 clones, 85% to 90% seen only once; the top ten take over 0.9%. This CDR3 spans 13 amino acids. Trimming took off 6 bases at V and 3 bases at J, with 11 bases between the two ends. Germline assignment: CDR1 LGHNT and CDR2 FRNRAP. Participant reports of clinical history set cohort assignment.

This clonotype was sampled from a woman between 25 and 40 years old with acute COVID-19. The material sequenced was PBMCs or T cells enriched from blood (not recorded which). The V gene is TRBV12-5, the J gene TRBJ1-1; D uncertain. CDR3 protein: CASGDGEDTEAFF. For the CDR3, the DNA is TGTGCTAGTGGAGACGGAGAGGACACTGAAGCTTTCTTT.